A single sample gave rise to the 3 T cell receptor beta chains below, sequenced in a study of T cell repertoires and HLA-DP antigens. Profiled with immunoSEQ multiplex PCR; TCRdb holds only in-frame clones, not every one. The repertoire consists of about 120,000 clones, with around 92% occurring once and the leading ten covering 0.25% to 0.3%. Their specific antigens are unknown. Specimen: CD4+ T cells from PBMCs. The receptors were gathered from a woman between 18 and 29 years old in good health and CMV-seronegative.

The chain joins TRBV7-8 to TRBJ2-1; no clear D. Germline-derived CDR1 and CDR2 are SGHVS and FQNEAQ. Trimming stripped 0 bases from V and 3 bases from J, with 9 bases between. CDR3 length equals 15 residues. In DNA form, the CDR3 reads TGTGCCAGCAGCTTAGCGCATAAGGGCTACAATGAGCAGTTCTTC. It codes for CASSLAHKGYNEQFF.

This chain joins TRBV5-4 and TRBJ1-4; TRBD1 might be the D (6 bases). This CDR3 region has 14 residues. Trimming left V 4 bases short and J 8 bases short, with 15 bases between. CDR1 is SGHNT, CDR2 YYREEE, per germline (reference sequence). The chain's CDR3 is CASSGTGLGEKLFF. As DNA, the CDR3 is TGTGCCAGCAGCGGAACAGGGTTGGGGGAAAAACTGTTTTTT.

The chain has TRBV5-1 and TRBJ2-6; 10 bases align to TRBD1. V lost 3 bases and J lost 4; bases outside the gene matches: 7. The CDR3 has 17 residues. Germline V CDR1 and CDR2: SGHRS, YFSETQ. The CDR3 region has the DNA TGCGCCAGCAGCTCTAGGACAGGGGGAATGGGGGCCAACGTCCTGACTTTC. Translating it yields CASSSRTGGMGANVLTF.